This T cell receptor beta chain appears in the sequencing data of a study of blood T cell repertoires in COVID-19. Study details: Samples of COVID-19 (acute and convalescent) were obtained from the United States, Italy and Spain. Nucleic acid was either cDNA or gDNA, and it came from T cells, B-cell-depleted T cells, or PBMCs.

V lost 2 bases, J lost 7 bases, and 12 bases lay in between. Looked up from germline, CDR1 is KGHSH and CDR2 is LQKENI. This CDR3 contains 15 residues. As processed by the authors: Amplification of reference gene primers provided the estimated nucleated cell counts. Profiled with immunoSEQ multiplex PCR; TCRdb holds only in-frame clones, not every one. From that table come the V and J calls and clone size; the DNA was used to work out D and trimming. The table lists over 200,000 clones, roughly 85% of them singletons. The sequence derives from a young woman who had recovered from COVID-19. The J gene is TRBJ1-6, the V gene TRBV18; D is undetermined. Specimen: peripheral blood. CDR3 sequence: CASSPTIVGNSPLHF. CDR3 DNA: TGTGCCAGCTCACCAACCATAGTCGGGAATTCACCCCTCCACTTT.